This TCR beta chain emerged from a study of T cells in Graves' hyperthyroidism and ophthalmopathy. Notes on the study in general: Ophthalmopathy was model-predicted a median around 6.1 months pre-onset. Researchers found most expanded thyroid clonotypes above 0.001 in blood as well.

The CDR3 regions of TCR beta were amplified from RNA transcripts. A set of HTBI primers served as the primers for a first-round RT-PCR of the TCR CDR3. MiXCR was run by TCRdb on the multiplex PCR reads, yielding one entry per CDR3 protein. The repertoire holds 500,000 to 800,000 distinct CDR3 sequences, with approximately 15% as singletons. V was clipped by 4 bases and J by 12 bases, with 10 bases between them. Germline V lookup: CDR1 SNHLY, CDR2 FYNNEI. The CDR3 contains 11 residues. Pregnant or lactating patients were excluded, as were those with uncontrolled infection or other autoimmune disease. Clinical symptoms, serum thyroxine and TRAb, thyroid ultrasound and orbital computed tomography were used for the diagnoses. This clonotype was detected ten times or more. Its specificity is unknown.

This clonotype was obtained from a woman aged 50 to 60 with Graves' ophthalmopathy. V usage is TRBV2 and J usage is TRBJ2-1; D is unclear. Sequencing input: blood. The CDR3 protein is CASSGFFGQFF. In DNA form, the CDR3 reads TGTGCCAGCAGTGGCTTTTTTGGGCAGTTCTTC.